Each of the 23 T cell receptor beta chains below was sequenced from the same sample in a study of blood T cells in healthy people across ages. The second PCR ran about 7 to 12 cycles with a sample-barcoded 5' primer and J-beta primers. MiXCR was run by TCRdb on the 5' RACE reads, yielding one entry per CDR3 protein. The sample shows about 730,000 distinct CDR3 sequences, 35% to 45% of them seen only once. Sequencing input: blood. These receptors all come from a woman in her sixties or seventies in good health.

For this clonotype: One base away lies a much larger clone, so this may be a sequencing read error. The gene calls are TRBV29-1 and TRBJ2-7; D not certain. Germline assignment: CDR1 SQVTM and CDR2 ANQGSEA. CDR3 length: 17 residues. The CDR3 sequence: CSVEMVARMGNSDEQYF. The CDR3 DNA reads TGCAGCGTTGAAATGGTGGCTAGGATGGGAAACTCCGACGAGCAGTACTTC.

This sequence joins TRBV28 and TRBJ1-2; the D gene is possibly TRBD1 (6 bases). The CDR3 spans 18 residues. Trimming stripped 4 bases from V and 5 bases from J, with 26 bases between. Germline assignment: CDR1 MDHEN and CDR2 SYDVKM. CDR3 DNA sequence: TGTGCCAGCAGTTCCCCCCGGACAGTCCGGAATGAGATTTATGGCTACACCTTC. This sequence encodes CASSSPRTVRNEIYGYTF.

For this clonotype: Given a much more abundant clone one base away, this may be a read error. The chain uses TRBV29-1 and TRBJ2-4; D is possibly TRBD2 (5 bases). This CDR3 is built from 13 residues. Germline CDR1 SQVTM, CDR2 ANQGSEA. The chain's CDR3 is CGVEGLEGGIQYF. CDR3 nucleotide sequence: TGCGGCGTTGAAGGTCTAGAGGGTGGCATTCAGTACTTC.

This clonotype was recorded at least ten times. The chain carries TRBV7-6 and TRBJ2-7; no clear D gene. The germline V gene encodes CDR1 SGHVS and CDR2 FNYEAQ. Trimming removed 4 bases at V and 2 bases at J, with 18 bases between. This CDR3 spans 16 amino acids. Here the CDR3 reads CASSSDTRPLTYEQYF. Here the CDR3 DNA reads TGTGCCAGCAGCTCCGATACCAGGCCGTTGACCTACGAGCAGTACTTC.

This rearrangement joins TRBV7-9 to TRBJ1-5; 9 positions agree with TRBD1. The CDR3 contains 14 residues. J lost 7 bases, V lost 8 bases, and 9 bases had no gene match. From germline, CDR1 is SEHNR and CDR2 FQNEAQ (reference sequence). This CDR3 reads CASGPGQGRQPQHF. CDR3 coding DNA: TGTGCCAGCGGCCCGGGACAGGGCAGGCAGCCCCAGCATTTT.

This clonotype has more than one count but fewer than ten. A read error is possible here, since a much larger clone lies one base away. This chain links TRBV27 with TRBJ2-7; D is ambiguous. CDR1 and CDR2 from the germline V gene are MNHEY and SMNVEV (reference sequence). There are 13 residues in the CDR3. CDR3: CVSSFGSSYEQYF. In DNA, the CDR3 is TGTGTCAGCAGTTTTGGCAGCTCCTACGAGCAGTACTTC.

The chain couples TRBV10-3 to TRBJ2-7; no reliable D call. The germline V gene has CDR1 ENHRY and CDR2 SYGVKD. This CDR3 region has 13 residues. V shed 0 bases and J shed 1 base, with 4 bases lying between them. For the CDR3, the DNA is TGTGCCATCAGTGAGTCACAGTCCTACGAGCAGTACTTC. It encodes CAISESQSYEQYF.

The rearrangement joins TRBV12-3 or TRBV12-4 to TRBJ1-2; D unresolved. The CDR3 has 14 residues. Trimming took 1 base from V and 0 from J, leaving 6 bases between them. The CDR3 spells CASSLDPPNYGYTF. DNA of the CDR3: TGTGCCAGCAGTTTAGATCCACCTAACTATGGCTACACCTTC.

CDR3: CSARAPSGVNEQFF. CDR3 in DNA: TGCAGTGCTAGAGCCCCTAGCGGGGTCAATGAGCAGTTCTTC. The chain is built from TRBV20-1 and TRBJ2-1; 9 bases map to TRBD2. The germline V gene has CDR1 DFQATT and CDR2 SNEGSKA (reference sequence). CDR3 length: 14 residues. The ends lost 1 base at V and 6 bases at J; junction bases unmatched: 4.

This clonotype turned up a few times. The J gene is TRBJ2-1, the V gene TRBV7-3; TRBD2 aligns across 10 bases. The germline CDR1 and CDR2 sequences are SGHTA and FQGTGA. The J segment lost 9 bases and the V segment lost 5 bases, leaving 1 base of the junction unmatched. There are 12 residues in the CDR3. CDR3 sequence reads: CASSRLAGEQFF. In DNA form, the CDR3 reads TGTGCCAGCAGCCGACTAGCGGGTGAGCAGTTCTTC.

The rearrangement uses TRBV9 and TRBJ2-1; D is perhaps TRBD2 (5 bases). The J call is in doubt because the DNA end fits TRBJ2-7 better. This CDR3 has 16 residues. Germline CDR1 is SGDLS and CDR2 is YYNGEE. CDR3 DNA: TGTGCCAGCAGCGTAGAAGGGAGTGACTCCTACAATGAGCAGTACTTC. Its translation is CASSVEGSDSYNEQYF.

This clonotype was observed a handful of times. The CDR3 loop is CASSLGDTANVLTF. The CDR3, as DNA: TGCGCCAGCAGCTTGGGTGACACCGCCAACGTCCTGACTTTC. The chain couples TRBV5-1 to TRBJ2-6; D is unclear. Germline lookup yields CDR1 SGHRS and CDR2 YFSETQ. The germline V and J ends were trimmed by 0 bases and 7 bases, with 8 bases remaining between them. This CDR3 has 14 residues. The full variable domain, its missing parts supplied by reference TRBV5-1 and TRBJ2-6, is KAGVTQTPRYLIKTRGQQVTLSCSPISGHRSVSWYQQTPGQGLQFLFEYFSETQRNKGNFPGRFSGRQFSNSRSEMNVSTLELGDSALYLCASSLGDTANVLTFGAGSRLTVL.

With respect to this clonotype: Sequence at one end of the junction differs from germline and may be a read error. The gene calls are TRBV2 and TRBJ2-1; weak D call: TRBD1 (6 bases). This CDR3 is 13 amino acids long. Germline values: CDR1 SNHLY, CDR2 FYNNEI. The DNA of the CDR3 is TGTGCCAGCCAAGAGGACAGCTACAATGAGCGGTTCTTC. Protein: CASQEDSYNERFF.

This clonotype showed up many times. This chain joins TRBV29-1 and TRBJ2-1; TRBD2 matches at 10 bases. Germline-derived CDR1 and CDR2 are SQVTM and ANQGSEA. V dropped 6 bases and J dropped 3; count of bases not matched to a gene: 5. This CDR3 is 14 amino acids long. The CDR3 DNA is TGCAGCGTACTTAGCGGGAGGAACTACAATGAGCAGTTCTTC. Encoded protein: CSVLSGRNYNEQFF.

The V call is TRBV18, the J call TRBJ2-3; 8 bases map to TRBD1. With V trimmed by 0 bases and J by 2 bases, 7 bases remained unmatched. The germline CDR1 and CDR2 sequences are KGHSH and LQKENI. This CDR3 comprises 17 residues. CDR3 nucleotides: TGTGCCAGCTCACCACCGAGACAGGGGTTGGACACAGATACGCAGTATTTT. Protein sequence: CASSPPRQGLDTDTQYF.

This clonotype showed up just a few times. The rearrangement links TRBV7-2 to TRBJ2-1, with TRBD2 matching over 8 bases. Trimming removed 6 bases from V and 7 bases from J; junction bases left unmatched: 11. Germline values: CDR1 SGHTA, CDR2 FQGNSA. The CDR3 extends over 15 amino acids. The CDR3 region is CASRLGGDQGNEQFF. CDR3 nucleotide sequence: TGTGCCAGCAGACTCGGGGGGGACCAGGGAAATGAGCAGTTCTTC.

This chain joins TRBV6-5 and TRBJ1-6; D uncertain. Trimming pared 0 bases from V and 8 bases from J, leaving 14 bases between. The CDR3 loop spans 16 amino acids. In germline, CDR1 is MNHEY, CDR2 SVGAGI. The CDR3 loop is CASSYSIGVGDSPLHF. The CDR3 DNA sequence: TGTGCCAGCAGTTACTCGATCGGGGTCGGGGATTCACCCCTCCACTTT.

In this sample, this clonotype turned up many times. This rearrangement joins TRBV10-3 to TRBJ2-3, with D tentatively TRBD1 (6 bases). Deletions cut 5 bases from V and 4 bases from J, with 16 bases between. From germline, CDR1 is ENHRY and CDR2 SYGVKD. The CDR3 length is 15 residues. DNA for the CDR3: TGTGCCATCAGTCGACAGAGGGGGAACGCAGATACGCAGTATTTT. Its translation: CAISRQRGNADTQYF.

There are a few counts of this clonotype. The genes are TRBV24-1 and TRBJ1-1, with D perhaps matching TRBD1 (6 bases). The CDR3 extends over 10 amino acids. Trimming removed 10 bases at V and 8 bases at J, with 10 bases between. Germline CDR1 is KGHDR and CDR2 is SFDVKD. CDR3 loop: CATEDREAFF. The CDR3 DNA is TGTGCCACAGAAGACAGGGAAGCTTTCTTT.

The chain recombines TRBV7-2 with TRBJ2-4; D possibly corresponds to TRBD2 (7 bases). From germline, CDR1 is SGHTA and CDR2 FQGNSA. CDR3 size: 16 residues. The V gene lost 3 bases and the J gene lost 6 bases, with 18 bases spanning the gap. This CDR3 reads CASSFLGGAQGNIQYF. CDR3 nucleotide sequence: TGTGCCAGCAGCTTCCTTGGGGGGGCGCAAGGAAACATTCAGTACTTC.

The chain joins TRBV6-5 to TRBJ2-1, with 12 bases fitting TRBD2. The CDR3 extends over 15 amino acids. The germline V gene encodes CDR1 MNHEY and CDR2 SVGAGI. V gave up 7 bases and J gave up 10 bases; unmatched junction bases: 11. CDR3 loop: CASTAASGGAQEQFF. The DNA for the CDR3 is TGTGCCAGCACTGCGGCTAGCGGGGGGGCACAGGAGCAGTTCTTC.

This clonotype showed up just a few times. The rearrangement joins TRBV6-2 or TRBV6-3 to TRBJ1-5; 12 nucleotides line up with TRBD1. CDR1 MNHEY and CDR2 SVGEGT come from the germline V gene. With 2 bases clipped from V and 2 bases from J, the junction kept 13 bases outside the gene matches. The CDR3 is 20 amino acids. CDR3 amino acids: CASSYDRGTGGGLGNQPQHF. Here the CDR3 DNA reads TGTGCCAGCAGTTACGATCGTGGGACAGGGGGCGGGTTGGGCAATCAGCCCCAGCATTTT.

For this clonotype: Relative to the germline gene, one junction end is altered; a read error may explain this. The chain uses TRBV7-2 and TRBJ1-2; D unresolved. Germline V gene lookup returns CDR1 SGHTA and CDR2 FQGNSA. This CDR3 spans 13 amino acids. The CDR3 spells CASSLNGVYGCTF. The CDR3 nucleotides are TGTGCCAGCAGCTTAAACGGCGTTTATGGCTGCACCTTC.